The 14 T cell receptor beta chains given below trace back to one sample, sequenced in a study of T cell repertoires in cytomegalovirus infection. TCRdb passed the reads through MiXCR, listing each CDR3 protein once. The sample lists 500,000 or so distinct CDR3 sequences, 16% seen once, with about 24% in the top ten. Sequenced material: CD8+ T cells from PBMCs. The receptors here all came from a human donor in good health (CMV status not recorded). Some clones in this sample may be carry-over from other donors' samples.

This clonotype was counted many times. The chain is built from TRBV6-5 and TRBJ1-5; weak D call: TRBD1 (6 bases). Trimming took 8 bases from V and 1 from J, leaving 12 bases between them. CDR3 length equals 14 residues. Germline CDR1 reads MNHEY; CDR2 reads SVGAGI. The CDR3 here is CASRGGRSNQPQHF. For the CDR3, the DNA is TGTGCCAGCCGGGGGGGCAGAAGCAATCAGCCCCAGCATTTT.

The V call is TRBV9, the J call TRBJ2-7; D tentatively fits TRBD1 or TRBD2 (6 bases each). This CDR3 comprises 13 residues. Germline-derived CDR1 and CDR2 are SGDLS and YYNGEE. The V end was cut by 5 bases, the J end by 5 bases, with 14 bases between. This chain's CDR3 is CASSSWGADEQYF. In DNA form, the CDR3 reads TGTGCCAGCAGTTCCTGGGGGGCGGACGAGCAGTACTTC.

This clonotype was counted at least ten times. CDR3 sequence (DNA): TGTGCCAGCAGCCGGGTTAGCGAAGGGCGCTACAATGAGCAGTTCTTC. Its protein is CASSRVSEGRYNEQFF. V is TRBV4-2 and J is TRBJ2-1, with D perhaps matching TRBD2 (5 bases). The germline V gene has CDR1 LGHNA and CDR2 YNFKEQ. CDR3 length: 16 residues. The ends were cut back, 4 bases at V and 3 bases at J, with 16 bases in the middle.

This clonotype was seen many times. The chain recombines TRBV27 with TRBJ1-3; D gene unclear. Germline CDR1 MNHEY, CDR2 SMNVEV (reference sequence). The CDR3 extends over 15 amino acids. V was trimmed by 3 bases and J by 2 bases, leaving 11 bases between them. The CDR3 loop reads CASSLSIGTGNTIYF. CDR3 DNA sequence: TGTGCCAGCAGTTTGTCGATAGGGACTGGAAACACCATATATTTT.

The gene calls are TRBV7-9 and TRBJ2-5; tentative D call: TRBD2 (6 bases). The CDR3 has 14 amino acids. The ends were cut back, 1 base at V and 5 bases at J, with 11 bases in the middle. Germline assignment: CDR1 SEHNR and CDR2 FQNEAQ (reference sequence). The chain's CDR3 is CASSLVSGDETQYF. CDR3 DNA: TGTGCCAGCAGCTTAGTATCGGGGGACGAGACCCAGTACTTC.

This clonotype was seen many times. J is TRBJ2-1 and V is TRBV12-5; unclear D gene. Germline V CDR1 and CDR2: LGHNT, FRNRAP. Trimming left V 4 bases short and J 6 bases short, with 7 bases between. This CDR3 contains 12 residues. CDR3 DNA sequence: TGTGCTAGTGGTTCCGAAGGCAATGAGCAGTTCTTC. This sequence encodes CASGSEGNEQFF.

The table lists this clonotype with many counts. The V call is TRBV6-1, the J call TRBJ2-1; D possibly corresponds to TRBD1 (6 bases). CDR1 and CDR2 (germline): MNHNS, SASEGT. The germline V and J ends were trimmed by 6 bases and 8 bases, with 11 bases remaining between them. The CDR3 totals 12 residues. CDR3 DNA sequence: TGTGCCAGCAGGCGGACAGTCGATGAGCAGTTCTTC. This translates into CASRRTVDEQFF.

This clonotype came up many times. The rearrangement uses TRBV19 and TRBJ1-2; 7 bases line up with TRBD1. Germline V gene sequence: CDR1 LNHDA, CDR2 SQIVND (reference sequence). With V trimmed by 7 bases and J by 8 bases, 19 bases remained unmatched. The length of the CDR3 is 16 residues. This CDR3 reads CASIGSPGTASIGYTF. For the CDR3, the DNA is TGTGCCAGTATCGGCTCACCCGGGACAGCCTCTATCGGCTACACCTTC.

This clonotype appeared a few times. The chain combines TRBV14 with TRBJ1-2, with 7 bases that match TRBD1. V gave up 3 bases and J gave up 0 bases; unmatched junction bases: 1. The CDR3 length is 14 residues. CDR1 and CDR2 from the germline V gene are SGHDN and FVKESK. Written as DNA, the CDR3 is TGTGCCAGCAGCCACAGGGGGTCTAACTATGGCTACACCTTC. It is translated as CASSHRGSNYGYTF.

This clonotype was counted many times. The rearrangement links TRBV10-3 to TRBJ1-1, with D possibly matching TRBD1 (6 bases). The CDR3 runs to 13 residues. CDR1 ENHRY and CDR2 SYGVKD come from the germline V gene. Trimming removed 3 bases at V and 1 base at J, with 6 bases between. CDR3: CAISEQGNTEAFF. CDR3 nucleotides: TGTGCCATCAGTGAACAGGGGAACACTGAAGCTTTCTTT.

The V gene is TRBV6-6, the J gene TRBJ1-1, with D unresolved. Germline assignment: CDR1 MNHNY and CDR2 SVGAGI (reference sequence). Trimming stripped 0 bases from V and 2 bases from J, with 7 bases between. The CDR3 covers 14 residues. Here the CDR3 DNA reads TGTGCCAGCAGTTACTCCTCCGCAAACACTGAAGCTTTCTTT. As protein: CASSYSSANTEAFF.

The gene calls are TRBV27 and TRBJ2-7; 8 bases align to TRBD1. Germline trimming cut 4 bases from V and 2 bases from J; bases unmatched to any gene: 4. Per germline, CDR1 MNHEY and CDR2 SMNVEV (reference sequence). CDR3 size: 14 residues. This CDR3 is CASSWGQDAYEQYF. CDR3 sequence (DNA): TGTGCCAGCAGTTGGGGACAGGACGCCTACGAGCAGTACTTC.

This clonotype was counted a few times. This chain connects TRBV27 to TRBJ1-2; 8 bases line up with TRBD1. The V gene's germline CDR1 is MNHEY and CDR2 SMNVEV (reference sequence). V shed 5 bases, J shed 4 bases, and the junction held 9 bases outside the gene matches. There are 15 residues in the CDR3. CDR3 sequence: CASSRPGGAGYGYTF. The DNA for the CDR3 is TGTGCCAGCAGTCGCCCAGGGGGCGCCGGCTATGGCTACACCTTC.

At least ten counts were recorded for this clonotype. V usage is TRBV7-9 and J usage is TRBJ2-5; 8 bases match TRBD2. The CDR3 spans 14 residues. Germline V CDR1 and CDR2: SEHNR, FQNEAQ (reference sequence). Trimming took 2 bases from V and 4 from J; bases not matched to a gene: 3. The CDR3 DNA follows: TGTGCCAGCAGCTTAAACCGGGGGGGAGAGACCCAGTACTTC. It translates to CASSLNRGGETQYF.